Shown below are 31 T cell receptor beta chains from a single sample sequenced in a study of cytomegalovirus exposure and HLA in healthy donors. Vbeta (60) and Jbeta (13) primers were used in the PCR. Profiled with immunoSEQ multiplex PCR; TCRdb holds only in-frame clones, not every one. The sample includes fewer than 350,000 clones, roughly 89% of them seen just once. Sequenced: PBMCs. Every receptor here comes from a woman aged 18-29 years in good health and CMV-seronegative.

V gene TRBV4-2 combines with J gene TRBJ1-2; unclear D gene. V lost 0 bases and J lost 7, with 15 bases in between. From germline, CDR1 is LGHNA and CDR2 YNFKEQ. The CDR3 runs to 15 residues. Here the CDR3 DNA reads TGTGCCAGCAGCCAAGAGGGTGGGCTAAGTAGTGGCTACACCTTC. Encoded protein: CASSQEGGLSSGYTF.

V is TRBV14 and J is TRBJ1-2; 8 bases align to TRBD1. Trimming removed 2 bases from V and 2 bases from J; junction bases left unmatched: 4. The CDR3 is made up of 15 amino acids. Germline-derived CDR1 and CDR2 are SGHDN and FVKESK. CDR3 coding DNA: TGTGCCAGCAGCCAACGGACAGGGAGCAACTATGGCTACACCTTC. Translated, it gives CASSQRTGSNYGYTF.

J is TRBJ2-3 and V is TRBV5-1; TRBD2 agrees at 9 bases. The V segment lost 4 bases and the J segment 5 bases; nucleotides outside the gene matches: 8. Per germline, CDR1 SGHRS and CDR2 YFSETQ. This CDR3 contains 15 residues. The DNA of the CDR3 is TGCGCCAGCAGCCCTAGCGGGGACGATCTAGATACGCAGTATTTT. This codes for CASSPSGDDLDTQYF.

The chain is built from TRBV10-3 and TRBJ2-5, with D possibly TRBD2 on 7 matching bases. Germline V CDR1 and CDR2: ENHRY, SYGVKD. V was pared by 8 bases and J by 5 bases, with 15 bases between. This CDR3 spans 13 amino acids. CDR3 DNA sequence: TGTGCCATCCGTCGGGGGGCCGGGGAGACCCAGTACTTC. This codes for CAIRRGAGETQYF.

The rearrangement links TRBV5-1 to TRBJ1-2, with D uncertain. The V end was cut by 5 bases, the J end by 2 bases, with 31 bases between. Germline CDR1 SGHRS, CDR2 YFSETQ. CDR3 size: 20 residues. CDR3 nucleotides: TGCGCCAGCAGAAGCGGTTTATCCTCACGGGAACCGGGAATCAACTATGGCTACACCTTC. Translating it yields CASRSGLSSREPGINYGYTF. Combining the CDR3 with reference TRBV5-1 and TRBJ1-2 gives the whole variable domain KAGVTQTPRYLIKTRGQQVTLSCSPISGHRSVSWYQQTPGQGLQFLFEYFSETQRNKGNFPGRFSGRQFSNSRSEMNVSTLELGDSALYLCASRSGLSSREPGINYGYTFGSGTRLTVV.

The chain is built from TRBV2 and TRBJ1-5; D unresolved. From germline, CDR1 is SNHLY and CDR2 FYNNEI. The CDR3 is 13 residues long. Trimming took off 2 bases at V and 4 bases at J, with 6 bases between the two ends. The CDR3 bases are TGTGCCAGCAGTGAAACACCTAATCAGCCCCAGCATTTT. Translation gives CASSETPNQPQHF.

The chain employs TRBV6-1 and TRBJ1-2, with TRBD1 matching 8 bases. The CDR3 runs 15 residues. Germline CDR1 and CDR2: MNHNS and SASEGT. Trimming at V came to 7 bases and at J to 8 bases, leaving 15 bases not matched to a gene. The CDR3 reads CASTNLDREVRGYTF. The CDR3 coding sequence is TGTGCCAGCACAAACCTGGACAGGGAGGTGCGCGGCTACACCTTC.

The V call is TRBV27, the J call TRBJ2-7, with D possibly TRBD2 on 7 matching bases. The CDR3 spans 13 residues. Looked up from germline, CDR1 is MNHEY and CDR2 is SMNVEV (reference sequence). V was cut by 7 bases and J by 3 bases, with 13 bases left in between. The CDR3 DNA reads TGTGCCAGCAAGGCGGGGGCCAACTACGAGCAGTACTTC. The encoded protein is CASKAGANYEQYF.

This clone occurred once. This chain connects TRBV5-1 to TRBJ2-3; 12 bases line up with TRBD1. CDR3 length: 15 residues. Looked up from germline, CDR1 is SGHRS and CDR2 is YFSETQ. The trim removed 4 bases at V and 6 bases at J, leaving 6 bases unmatched. CDR3 in amino acids: CASSPGQGAADTQYF. The DNA for the CDR3 is TGCGCCAGCAGCCCGGGACAGGGGGCCGCGGATACGCAGTATTTT.

V gene TRBV4-1 combines with J gene TRBJ2-2; 7 positions agree with TRBD2. The CDR3 extends over 18 amino acids. Trimming took 3 bases from V and 3 from J; bases not matched to a gene: 13. Germline loops: CDR1 MGHRA, CDR2 YSYEKL. The DNA of the CDR3 is TGCGCCAGCAGCCAGGTTGACCAGCGGGGACCGGACACCGGGGAGCTGTTTTTT. Translation gives CASSQVDQRGPDTGELFF.

CDR3 loop: CASVTSGVYEQYF. The CDR3 DNA reads TGTGCCAGCGTCACTAGCGGGGTTTACGAGCAGTACTTC. V gene TRBV2 combines with J gene TRBJ2-7, with 10 bases identical to TRBD2. Germline CDR1 and CDR2: SNHLY and FYNNEI. The CDR3 consists of 13 residues. V shed 8 bases and J 4 bases; nucleotides not matched to a gene: 5.

V gene TRBV7-2 combines with J gene TRBJ2-7; perhaps TRBD1 as D (5 bases). Germline V gene data show CDR1 as SGHTA and CDR2 as FQGNSA. V was clipped by 1 base and J by 2 bases, with 9 bases between them. The CDR3 has 14 amino acids. CDR3 sequence: CASSLEVQAYEQYF. The CDR3 bases are TGTGCCAGCAGCTTAGAGGTACAGGCCTACGAGCAGTACTTC.

The V and J genes are TRBV9 and TRBJ2-7, with 8 bases lining up with TRBD2. J was trimmed by 6 bases and V by 0 bases; bases with no gene match: 5. The V gene's germline CDR1 is SGDLS and CDR2 YYNGEE. The CDR3 runs to 14 residues. CDR3 protein: CASSVVGTSGEQYF. The CDR3 bases are TGTGCCAGCAGCGTAGTCGGTACTAGCGGCGAGCAGTACTTC.

The V gene is TRBV9, the J gene TRBJ2-7; 13 bases are a match to TRBD2. V was clipped by 2 bases and J by 5 bases; unmatched bases: 4. Germline V gene sequence: CDR1 SGDLS, CDR2 YYNGEE. CDR3 length equals 15 residues. CDR3 bases: TGTGCCAGCAGCGTTGGCGGACTAGCGGGGGACGAGCAGTACTTC. Translation: CASSVGGLAGDEQYF.

The chain joins TRBV19 to TRBJ1-1, with 12 bases matching TRBD1. Trimming at V came to 4 bases and at J to 10 bases, leaving 10 bases not matched to a gene. The germline gives CDR1 LNHDA, CDR2 SQIVND (reference sequence). The CDR3 totals 15 residues. The CDR3 sequence is CASSNPGTGGLVAFF. The CDR3 DNA reads TGTGCCAGTAGTAACCCCGGGACAGGGGGCCTGGTAGCTTTCTTT. The full variable domain, with the rest looked up from reference TRBV19 and TRBJ1-1, is DGGITQSPKYLFRKEGQNVTLSCEQNLNHDAMYWYRQDPGQGLRLIYYSQIVNDFQKGDIAEGYSVSREKKESFPLTVTSAQKNPTAFYLCASSNPGTGGLVAFFGQGTRLTVV.

V is TRBV2 and J is TRBJ2-3; 10 nucleotides line up with TRBD2. CDR1 is SNHLY and CDR2 is FYNNEI in the germline V gene. V lost 10 bases to trimming and J lost 5 bases; unmatched junction nucleotides: 21. The CDR3 covers 18 residues. CDR3 DNA sequence: TGTGCCATTACGAGGGGGATAGCGGGGGGCCTGGCGGGAGATACGCAGTATTTT. Translating it yields CAITRGIAGGLAGDTQYF.

The chain uses TRBV2 and TRBJ2-7, with 7 positions matching TRBD1. The length of the CDR3 is 15 residues. Germline CDR1 and CDR2: SNHLY and FYNNEI. V gave up 6 bases and J gave up 2 bases; unmatched junction bases: 10. As DNA, the CDR3 is TGTGCCAGCAGGGCCCGCCACGGGACAGCCTACGAGCAGTACTTC. This sequence encodes CASRARHGTAYEQYF.

The chain uses TRBV6-4 and TRBJ2-3; a weak D match, TRBD2 (6 bases). The CDR3 totals 14 residues. V was pared by 5 bases and J by 6 bases, with 15 bases between. Germline V gene data show CDR1 as MRHNA and CDR2 as SNTAGT. The CDR3 is CASSKTGEVDTQYF. As DNA, the CDR3 is TGTGCCAGCAGTAAAACCGGGGAGGTGGATACGCAGTATTTT.

This clone appeared a single time. This chain uses TRBV15 with TRBJ2-1, with 7 positions matching TRBD2. V shed 0 bases, J shed 0 bases, and the junction held 5 bases outside the gene matches. This CDR3 has 17 amino acids. Germline V gives CDR1 LNHNV, CDR2 YYDKDF (reference sequence). This CDR3 is CATSRDRRGSSYNEQFF. CDR3 nucleotide sequence: TGTGCCACCAGCAGAGATCGGCGGGGGAGCTCCTACAATGAGCAGTTCTTC.

J is TRBJ1-2 and V is TRBV5-1, with 9 bases aligning to TRBD1. V lost 3 bases, J lost 3 bases, and 3 bases stayed unmatched. CDR3 length: 14 amino acids. CDR1 and CDR2 (germline): SGHRS, YFSETQ. The CDR3 is CASSSGQGHYGYTF. The CDR3 DNA reads TGCGCCAGCAGCTCAGGACAGGGGCACTATGGCTACACCTTC.

V gene TRBV6-1 combines with J gene TRBJ1-2, with a possible D match to TRBD1 (6 bases). V lost 6 bases to trimming and J lost 0 bases, with 8 bases between them. The CDR3 has 13 amino acids. Germline loops: CDR1 MNHNS, CDR2 SASEGT. CDR3 amino acids: CASRDRANYGYTF. The CDR3 nucleotides are TGTGCCAGCAGGGACAGAGCTAACTATGGCTACACCTTC.

The gene calls are TRBV7-9 and TRBJ2-1; the match to TRBD2 covers 11 bases. V was clipped by 5 bases and J by 6 bases; unmatched bases: 12. The CDR3 covers 17 residues. CDR1 and CDR2 (germline): SEHNR, FQNEAQ (reference sequence). The CDR3 DNA reads as TGTGCCAGCAGCCCGACTTACCTAGCGGGGGGCCCCAATGAGCAGTTCTTC. It yields the protein CASSPTYLAGGPNEQFF.

This CDR3 reads CASRLAPGRREQETQYF. CDR3 DNA sequence: TGTGCAAGTCGCTTAGCGCCGGGGCGGAGGGAACAAGAGACCCAGTACTTC. V is TRBV12-2 and J is TRBJ2-5; no check of the table's D call, TRBD2, against the DNA was made. TRBV12-2 is labeled a pseudogene. The CDR3 extends over 17 amino acids.

This chain joins TRBV27 and TRBJ1-6; 7 bases are shared with TRBD1. CDR1 and CDR2 (germline): MNHEY, SMNVEV (reference sequence). Trimming cost V 6 bases and J 6 bases; bases outside gene matches: 5. The CDR3 loop spans 14 amino acids. CDR3 sequence reads: CASRVDRINSPLHF. The CDR3 coding sequence is TGTGCCAGCAGGGTGGACAGGATTAATTCACCCCTCCACTTT.

This clone was seen just once. The J gene is TRBJ2-2, the V gene TRBV5-1; TRBD1 matches at 12 bases. The CDR3 totals 15 residues. V was pared by 4 bases and J by 7 bases, with 5 bases of the junction left unmatched. Germline loops: CDR1 SGHRS, CDR2 YFSETQ. The DNA for the CDR3 is TGCGCCAGCAGCCCGGGACAGGGGGCCGGCGGGGAGCTGTTTTTT. Translating it yields CASSPGQGAGGELFF. Filled out from reference TRBV5-1 and TRBJ2-2, the complete variable domain reads KAGVTQTPRYLIKTRGQQVTLSCSPISGHRSVSWYQQTPGQGLQFLFEYFSETQRNKGNFPGRFSGRQFSNSRSEMNVSTLELGDSALYLCASSPGQGAGGELFFGEGSRLTVL.

The chain links TRBV2 to TRBJ2-1; D perhaps matches TRBD2 (7 bases). The V end was cut by 2 bases, the J end by 5 bases, with 10 bases between. The CDR3 spans 14 residues. Germline lookup yields CDR1 SNHLY and CDR2 FYNNEI. Here the CDR3 reads CASSESGGHNEQFF. The CDR3 region has the DNA TGTGCCAGCAGTGAATCGGGGGGCCACAATGAGCAGTTCTTC. The full variable domain, completed using reference TRBV2 and TRBJ2-1, is EPEVTQTPSHQVTQMGQEVILRCVPISNHLYFYWYRQILGQKVEFLVSFYNNEISEKSEIFDDQFSVERPDGSNFTLKIRSTKLEDSAMYFCASSESGGHNEQFFGPGTRLTVL.

The chain carries TRBV6-5 and TRBJ1-1; 7 bases map to TRBD1. V was clipped by 2 bases and J by 4 bases; unmatched bases: 4. Germline CDR1 MNHEY, CDR2 SVGAGI. The CDR3 runs 14 residues. For the CDR3, the DNA is TGTGCCAGCAGTTACGACAGGGCGGTCACTGAAGCTTTCTTT. The encoded protein is CASSYDRAVTEAFF.

The rearrangement uses TRBV9 and TRBJ2-1; the match to TRBD2 covers 7 bases. CDR1 is SGDLS, CDR2 YYNGEE, per germline. The CDR3 has 15 amino acids. V shed 0 bases and J 8 bases; nucleotides not matched to a gene: 8. The chain's CDR3 is CASSVASGDIHEQFF. The DNA of the CDR3 is TGTGCCAGCAGCGTAGCGAGCGGGGATATTCATGAGCAGTTCTTC.

This rearrangement joins TRBV14 to TRBJ1-4; D unresolved. The germline V gene has CDR1 SGHDN and CDR2 FVKESK. The CDR3 is made up of 12 amino acids. Trimming stripped 3 bases from V and 4 bases from J, with 3 bases between. CDR3 residues: CASSHFNEKLFF. CDR3 sequence (DNA): TGTGCCAGCAGCCACTTTAATGAAAAACTGTTTTTT.

The table lists this clone with a count of one. The gene calls are TRBV2 and TRBJ2-7; 11 bases agree with TRBD1. The ends lost 5 bases at V and 4 bases at J; junction bases unmatched: 4. CDR3 length: 14 residues. Germline V gene sequence: CDR1 SNHLY, CDR2 FYNNEI. CDR3 DNA sequence: TGTGCCAGCAGTCTAGGGGACAGGGGGTACGAGCAGTACTTC. Translation gives CASSLGDRGYEQYF. The full variable domain, rest sourced from reference TRBV2 and TRBJ2-7, is EPEVTQTPSHQVTQMGQEVILRCVPISNHLYFYWYRQILGQKVEFLVSFYNNEISEKSEIFDDQFSVERPDGSNFTLKIRSTKLEDSAMYFCASSLGDRGYEQYFGPGTRLTVT.

This chain connects TRBV27 to TRBJ2-5; TRBD2 might be the D (6 bases). V was pared by 5 bases and J by 5 bases, with 21 bases between. Germline loops: CDR1 MNHEY, CDR2 SMNVEV (reference sequence). CDR3 size: 16 residues. In DNA, the CDR3 is TGTGCCAGCAGTCCCCTGACTAGTGCCCAAGTGGAGACCCAGTACTTC. The encoded protein is CASSPLTSAQVETQYF.